A selection of T cell receptor beta chains follows, all from one sample in a study of blood T cell repertoires in COVID-19. Repertoires were generated with immunoSEQ multiplex PCR, while TCRdb's copy carries only in-frame clones and drops some. The repertoire has 100,000 to 150,000 clones, around three quarters of them found once; the top ten carry about 39%. The sequenced sample was peripheral blood. Source of these receptors: a man aged 40-49 years with active or convalescent COVID-19. Both conserved end residues are part of each CDR3. Fields, in order: J gene, V gene, CDR3 protein.

J: TRBJ2-5
V: TRBV12-3/TRBV12-4
CDR3: CASSTSGETQYF

J: TRBJ1-2
V: TRBV30
CDR3: CAWSIRDRGYGYTF

J: TRBJ1-2
V: TRBV30
CDR3: CAWSREWDYGYTF

J: TRBJ1-5
V: TRBV30
CDR3: CAWSVERGMGNQPQHF

J: TRBJ1-6
V: TRBV5-5
CDR3: CASSLPGNSPLHF

J: TRBJ2-7
V: TRBV27
CDR3: CASSWGQGNEQYF

J: TRBJ1-6
V: TRBV27
CDR3: CASSPFDRGPLHF

J: TRBJ1-2
V: TRBV24-1
CDR3: CATSDPLNYGYTF

J: TRBJ1-5
V: TRBV19
CDR3: CASSIAEGQPQHF

J: TRBJ2-5
V: TRBV6-6
CDR3: CASSQTGETQYF

J: TRBJ2-5
V: TRBV2
CDR3: CASERGTSEQETQYF

J: TRBJ2-7
V: TRBV18
CDR3: CASSLGTGRNEQYF

J: TRBJ1-1
V: TRBV6-2/TRBV6-3
CDR3: CASSSTGENTEAFF

J: TRBJ1-4
V: TRBV9
CDR3: CASSPSSGYSEKLFF

J: TRBJ1-5
V: TRBV28
CDR3: CASSLEPSVAF

J: TRBJ2-1
V: TRBV4-3
CDR3: CASSQEKTSGKGNEQFF

J: TRBJ1-1
V: TRBV5-1
CDR3: CASSAGMGNTEAFF

J: TRBJ2-1
V: TRBV5-1
CDR3: CASSLAVSGAGEQFF

J: TRBJ2-7
V: TRBV7-9
CDR3: CALEDYEQYF

J: TRBJ2-3
V: TRBV6-4
CDR3: CASSGGSSTDTQYF

J: TRBJ1-2
V: TRBV10-3
CDR3: CAISTGETQYGYTF

J: TRBJ2-1
V: TRBV7-6
CDR3: CASSRTSGSMHYNEQFF

J: TRBJ1-2
V: TRBV6-4
CDR3: CASSATGTNYGYTF

J: TRBJ2-3
V: TRBV27
CDR3: CASSFRNLGAISTDTQYF

J: TRBJ1-5
V: TRBV10-3
CDR3: CAIQTGSNQPQHF

J: TRBJ1-1
V: TRBV3-1/TRBV3-2
CDR3: CASSPRDTEAFF

J: TRBJ1-1
V: TRBV28
CDR3: CATKSADRKWNTEAFF

J: TRBJ1-2
V: TRBV9
CDR3: CASSAPETGNYGYTF

J: TRBJ1-1
V: TRBV14
CDR3: CASSLGQGNTEAFF

J: TRBJ1-6
V: TRBV2
CDR3: CASQVGSYNSPLHF

J: TRBJ1-5
V: TRBV7-2
CDR3: CASSLGPGQRKPQHF

J: TRBJ1-1
V: TRBV11-2
CDR3: CASSLDRGPGTEAFF

J: TRBJ2-7
V: TRBV7-2
CDR3: CASSPRIAGGRYEQYF

J: TRBJ1-6
V: TRBV7-2
CDR3: CASSPGQGAPPLHF

J: TRBJ2-3
V: TRBV15
CDR3: CATSRETENTDTQYF

J: TRBJ2-5
V: TRBV4-3
CDR3: CASSLRQGSEETQYF